This entry lists 30 T cell receptor beta chains sequenced from one sample in a study of CD8+ T cells in alopecia areata. Following extraction, RNA underwent reverse transcription to cDNA, which served as the sequencing template. Clones were read by immunoSEQ multiplex PCR, and TCRdb kept only the in-frame ones, dropping some. The table records roughly 150,000 clones, over 70% of them present only once. The starting material was CD8+ T cells sorted from blood, obtained at week 0. These receptor sequences come from a human donor with alopecia areata.

In its sample, this clone was seen once. The chain links TRBV2 to TRBJ2-1; tentative D call: TRBD1 (6 bases). Germline values: CDR1 SNHLY, CDR2 FYNNEI. The CDR3 runs 12 residues. V was shortened by 8 bases and J by 6 bases, with 11 bases between the two germline ends. In nucleotides, the CDR3 is TGTGCCAGCGGTACAGGGAGCAATGAGCAGTTCTTC. Protein: CASGTGSNEQFF.

J is TRBJ2-2 and V is TRBV11-2; D might be TRBD1 or TRBD2, each matching 5 bases. Deletions cut 0 bases from V and 1 base from J, with 21 bases between. Germline V gene data show CDR1 as SGHAT and CDR2 as FQNNGV. The CDR3 contains 20 residues. The CDR3 region is CASSLDSWGGQEENTGELFF. The CDR3 DNA reads TGTGCCAGCAGCTTAGATTCGTGGGGCGGGCAGGAGGAGAACACCGGGGAGCTGTTTTTT.

The chain uses TRBV5-1 and TRBJ2-1, with 7 bases matching TRBD2. Germline CDR1 reads SGHRS; CDR2 reads YFSETQ. The CDR3 loop spans 14 amino acids. With 3 bases clipped from V and 7 bases from J, the junction kept 7 bases outside the gene matches. The CDR3 coding sequence is TGCGCCAGCAGCTCGAGCGGGATAGGGAATGAGCAGTTCTTC. It is translated as CASSSSGIGNEQFF.

The J gene is TRBJ2-1, the V gene TRBV6-6; 10 bases align to TRBD2. Germline lookup yields CDR1 MNHNY and CDR2 SVGAGI (reference sequence). V lost 5 bases to trimming and J lost 3 bases; unmatched junction nucleotides: 4. This CDR3 comprises 15 residues. The CDR3 reads CASSLTSGNYNEQFF. The CDR3 bases are TGTGCCAGCAGTCTCACTAGCGGGAACTACAATGAGCAGTTCTTC.

The chain has TRBV30 and TRBJ2-3; TRBD2 agrees at 7 bases. Germline values: CDR1 GTSNPN, CDR2 SVGIG (reference sequence). This CDR3 contains 13 residues. The trim removed 2 bases at V and 2 bases at J, leaving 1 base unmatched. The CDR3 bases are TGTGCCTGGAGTAGCGGGGACACAGATACGCAGTATTTT. It specifies CAWSSGDTDTQYF.

This clone has a handful of counts. The chain recombines TRBV27 with TRBJ2-1; maybe TRBD2 (5 bases). Per germline, CDR1 MNHEY and CDR2 SMNVEV (reference sequence). This CDR3 is built from 17 residues. With 3 bases removed from V and 0 bases from J, the gap between germline ends came to 15 bases. In DNA, the CDR3 is TGTGCCAGCAGTTTTAAAATAGCGCCTAGCTCCTACAATGAGCAGTTCTTC. Translating gives CASSFKIAPSSYNEQFF.

Comment on this clone: Other nucleotide sequences in the sample specify the same CDR3. The rearrangement joins TRBV29-1 to TRBJ1-1; D gene ambiguous. Trimming cost V 6 bases and J 8 bases, with 13 bases left between them. The CDR3 runs 11 residues. Germline lookup yields CDR1 SQVTM and CDR2 ANQGSEA. Here the CDR3 reads CSVPEGAEAFF. The CDR3 coding sequence is TGCAGCGTGCCCGAAGGTGCCGAAGCTTTCTTT.

The rearrangement links TRBV9 to TRBJ2-1, with a possible D match to TRBD1 (6 bases). CDR3 length equals 14 residues. V lost 2 bases, J lost 7 bases, and 13 bases lay in between. Germline V gene data show CDR1 as SGDLS and CDR2 as YYNGEE. CDR3 sequence reads: CASSVSDSKNEQFF. The CDR3 bases are TGTGCCAGCAGCGTTTCGGACAGCAAGAATGAGCAGTTCTTC.

The chain uses TRBV11-2 and TRBJ2-7; D not certain. CDR1 is SGHAT and CDR2 is FQNNGV in the germline V gene. The CDR3 sequence is 12 residues long. V lost 3 bases and J lost 3, with 6 bases in between. The chain's CDR3 is CASSLSDYEQYF. The CDR3 region has the DNA TGTGCCAGCAGCTTGTCGGACTACGAGCAGTACTTC.

The rearrangement uses TRBV6-6 and TRBJ2-5; D is unclear. V was pared by 0 bases and J by 5 bases, with 13 bases between. Germline values: CDR1 MNHNY, CDR2 SVGAGI (reference sequence). The CDR3 spans 15 residues. The CDR3 is CASSYSPGRWETQYF. CDR3 bases: TGTGCCAGCAGTTACTCCCCCGGGCGATGGGAGACCCAGTACTTC.

The rearrangement joins TRBV7-8 to TRBJ1-5; D not certain. Between the trimmed V and J ends, which lost 5 bases and 0 bases, there was a span of 11 bases. Germline loops: CDR1 SGHVS, CDR2 FQNEAQ. This CDR3 is built from 15 residues. The CDR3 DNA reads as TGTGCCAGCAGCCCCCGAGAACGTAGCAATCAGCCCCAGCATTTT. Translation: CASSPRERSNQPQHF.

This clone showed up just a few times. The rearrangement links TRBV9 to TRBJ1-5, with 12 bases matching TRBD1. This CDR3 contains 14 residues. V shed 2 bases and J 7 bases; nucleotides not matched to a gene: 1. The germline V gene has CDR1 SGDLS and CDR2 YYNGEE. The CDR3: CASSVGTGGQPQHF. In DNA, the CDR3 is TGTGCCAGCAGCGTCGGGACAGGGGGCCAGCCCCAGCATTTT.

J is TRBJ2-7 and V is TRBV9; TRBD1 might be the D (5 bases). Germline V gene sequence: CDR1 SGDLS, CDR2 YYNGEE. The CDR3 extends over 14 amino acids. V gave up 3 bases and J gave up 1 base, with 11 bases separating them. CDR3 sequence reads: CASSATVYSYEQYF. The DNA of the CDR3 is TGTGCCAGCAGCGCGACAGTTTATTCCTACGAGCAGTACTTC.

The V and J genes are TRBV6-5 and TRBJ2-5, with 8 bases that match TRBD1. CDR1 is MNHEY, CDR2 SVGAGI, per germline. With V trimmed by 6 bases and J by 5 bases, 8 bases remained unmatched. This CDR3 contains 14 residues. The CDR3 is CASSPTGVQETQYF. DNA of the CDR3: TGTGCCAGCAGCCCGACAGGGGTCCAGGAGACCCAGTACTTC.

This chain links TRBV7-9 with TRBJ2-7; 7 bases agree with TRBD2. CDR3 length: 14 amino acids. Germline CDR1 reads SEHNR; CDR2 reads FQNEAQ (reference sequence). V trimming: 5 bases; J trimming: 7 bases; junction bases outside the gene matches: 11. The CDR3 loop is CASSPVGGAEEQYF. In DNA, the CDR3 is TGTGCCAGCAGCCCCGTGGGAGGGGCTGAGGAGCAGTACTTC.

J is TRBJ1-1 and V is TRBV27; a weak D match, TRBD1 (5 bases). Between the trimmed V and J ends, which lost 3 bases and 5 bases, there was a span of 10 bases. The germline V gene has CDR1 MNHEY and CDR2 SMNVEV (reference sequence). This CDR3 has 13 residues. CDR3 bases: TGTGCCAGCAGTTTTCCAGGGCGAACTGAAGCTTTCTTT. Residues: CASSFPGRTEAFF.

The chain joins TRBV4-1 to TRBJ2-4; 9 nucleotides agree with TRBD1. Germline V lookup: CDR1 MGHRA, CDR2 YSYEKL. The CDR3 is 14 residues long. After removal of 6 bases from V and 9 bases from J, the junction contained 9 bases not matched to a gene. In DNA, the CDR3 is TGCGCCAGCAGTCCCGGACAGGGGAATCGCATTCAGTACTTC. This encodes CASSPGQGNRIQYF.

The V call is TRBV29-1, the J call TRBJ2-3; 9 positions match TRBD2. V lost 6 bases and J lost 4; bases outside the gene matches: 11. The CDR3 totals 15 residues. Germline V gene data show CDR1 as SQVTM and CDR2 as ANQGSEA. The CDR3, as DNA: TGCAGCGTGGAGGGTGCTAGCGGGAACGCAGATACGCAGTATTTT. Translation: CSVEGASGNADTQYF.

The chain links TRBV13 to TRBJ1-1; 9 bases are a match to TRBD1. Germline V gene sequence: CDR1 PRHDT, CDR2 FYEKMQ (reference sequence). The junction had 7 bases not matched to a gene; V was cut back by 2 bases and J by 0 bases. The CDR3 runs to 17 residues. The CDR3 protein is CASSLKGQGYMNTEAFF. CDR3 nucleotide sequence: TGTGCCAGCAGCTTAAAGGGACAGGGTTATATGAACACTGAAGCTTTCTTT.

V is TRBV5-6 and J is TRBJ2-7; 8 bases match TRBD1. The J segment lost 2 bases and the V segment lost 4 bases, leaving 8 bases of the junction unmatched. Germline CDR1 is SGHDT and CDR2 is YYEEEE. This CDR3 is built from 15 residues. The DNA of the CDR3 is TGTGCCAGCAGCCCCGGACAGGGTAGTCCCTACGAGCAGTACTTC. Its protein product is CASSPGQGSPYEQYF.

The gene calls are TRBV29-1 and TRBJ2-1; D remains ambiguous. V shed 2 bases and J shed 4 bases, with 12 bases lying between them. Germline V gives CDR1 SQVTM, CDR2 ANQGSEA. CDR3 size: 14 residues. CDR3 coding DNA: TGCAGCGTTGAAATTAGGCAGGAATACAATGAGCAGTTCTTC. Protein sequence: CSVEIRQEYNEQFF.

The V gene is TRBV4-1, the J gene TRBJ1-1, with a tentative D call TRBD1 (5 bases). The CDR3 has 13 amino acids. CDR1 is MGHRA, CDR2 YSYEKL, per germline. V lost 0 bases, J lost 7 bases, and 9 bases lay in between. CDR3 region: CASSQDPTVEAFF. CDR3 coding DNA: TGCGCCAGCAGCCAAGATCCGACAGTTGAAGCTTTCTTT.

The chain joins TRBV14 to TRBJ2-2, with D possibly being TRBD1 (5 bases). The germline V and J ends were trimmed by 2 bases and 5 bases, with 12 bases remaining between them. The CDR3 is 15 amino acids. Germline assignment: CDR1 SGHDN and CDR2 FVKESK. The CDR3 nucleotides read TGTGCCAGCAGCCAACAACAGGCAGCGACCGGGGAGCTGTTTTTT. It translates to CASSQQQAATGELFF.

Regarding this clone: The sample carries other DNA sequences with the same CDR3. The rearrangement uses TRBV29-1 and TRBJ2-1, with no clear D. The CDR3 is 11 amino acids. In germline, CDR1 is SQVTM, CDR2 ANQGSEA. With 3 bases removed from V and 7 bases from J, the gap between germline ends came to 7 bases. CDR3: CSVESRNEQFF. For the CDR3, the DNA is TGCAGCGTTGAGTCCCGGAATGAGCAGTTCTTC.

This chain connects TRBV7-9 to TRBJ1-1, with D unresolved. Between the trimmed V and J ends, which lost 11 bases and 0 bases, there was a span of 10 bases. CDR3 length: 12 amino acids. Germline values: CDR1 SEHNR, CDR2 FQNEAQ (reference sequence). The CDR3: CAYNAVNTEAFF. Here the CDR3 DNA reads TGTGCCTACAACGCGGTGAACACTGAAGCTTTCTTT. Full variable domain (outside the CDR3, taken from reference TRBV7-9 and TRBJ1-1): DTGVSQNPRHKITKRGQNVTFRCDPISEHNRLYWYRQTLGQGPEFLTYFQNEAQLEKSRLLSDRFSAERPKGSFSTLEIQRTEQGDSAMYLCAYNAVNTEAFFGQGTRLTVV.

The chain has TRBV7-3 and TRBJ1-1; D is perhaps TRBD1 (5 bases). Germline-derived CDR1 and CDR2 are SGHTA and FQGTGA. This CDR3 region has 14 residues. Between the trimmed V and J ends, which lost 2 bases and 3 bases, there was a span of 10 bases. The CDR3 coding sequence is TGTGCCAGCAGCTTAGGGCAGGGACACACTGAAGCTTTCTTT. Translated: CASSLGQGHTEAFF.

The chain carries TRBV30 and TRBJ2-4; TRBD1 aligns across 7 bases. V shed 6 bases and J 6 bases; nucleotides not matched to a gene: 2. CDR3 length: 11 amino acids. Per germline, CDR1 GTSNPN and CDR2 SVGIG (reference sequence). The DNA for the CDR3 is TGTGCCTGTCGACAGGGAAACATTCAGTACTTC. This sequence encodes CACRQGNIQYF.

The CDR3 DNA reads TGTGCCAGCAGCCTCACTAGCGGGGGCTCCTACGAGCAGTACTTC. Protein product: CASSLTSGGSYEQYF. The V and J genes are TRBV7-2 and TRBJ2-7, with TRBD2 matching over 11 bases. Trimming took 5 bases from V and 0 from J; bases not matched to a gene: 3. CDR3 length: 15 amino acids. CDR1 is SGHTA and CDR2 is FQGNSA in the germline V gene.

This clone is a singleton in its sample. The gene calls are TRBV19 and TRBJ2-1, with 13 positions matching TRBD2. The CDR3 is 15 amino acids. Germline V lookup: CDR1 LNHDA, CDR2 SQIVND (reference sequence). After removal of 5 bases from V and 9 bases from J, the junction contained 7 bases not matched to a gene. CDR3 protein: CASSARLAGGGEQFF. In DNA, the CDR3 is TGTGCCAGTAGTGCCCGACTAGCGGGAGGTGGTGAGCAGTTCTTC.

This clone is a singleton in its sample. The rearrangement uses TRBV5-5 and TRBJ1-1; weak D call: TRBD1 (6 bases). CDR1 and CDR2 (germline): SGHKS, YYEKEE (reference sequence). CDR3 length: 13 residues. The V and J ends lost 10 bases and 4 bases respectively, with 17 bases between them. The CDR3 region is CAAGDIDGTEAFF. The CDR3 nucleotides read TGTGCCGCAGGGGACATTGACGGCACTGAAGCTTTCTTT.